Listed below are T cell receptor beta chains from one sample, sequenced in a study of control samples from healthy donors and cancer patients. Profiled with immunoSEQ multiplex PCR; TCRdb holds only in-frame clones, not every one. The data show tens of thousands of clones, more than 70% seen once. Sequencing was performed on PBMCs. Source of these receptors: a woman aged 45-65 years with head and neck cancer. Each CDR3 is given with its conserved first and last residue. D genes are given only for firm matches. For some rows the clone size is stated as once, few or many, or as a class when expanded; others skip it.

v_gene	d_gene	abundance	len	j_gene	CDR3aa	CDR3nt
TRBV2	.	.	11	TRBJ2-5	CASSERRTQYF	TGTGCCAGCAGTGAACGGCGGACCCAGTACTTC
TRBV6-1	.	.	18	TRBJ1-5	CASSEPGAGDVSNQPQHF	TGTGCCAGCAGTGAACCCGGGGCAGGGGACGTGAGCAATCAGCCCCAGCATTTT
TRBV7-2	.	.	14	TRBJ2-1	CASSSYRDGNEQFF	TGTGCCAGCAGCTCATACAGGGATGGCAATGAGCAGTTCTTC
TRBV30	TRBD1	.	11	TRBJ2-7	CAGTGGYEQYF	TGTGCCGGGACAGGTGGCTACGAGCAGTACTTC
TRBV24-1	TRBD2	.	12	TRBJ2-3	CATSETSGTQYF	TGTGCCACCAGTGAAACTAGCGGTACGCAGTATTTT
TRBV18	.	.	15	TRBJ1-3	CASSPQGVSGNTIYF	TGTGCCAGCTCGCCACAGGGAGTCTCTGGAAACACCATATATTTT
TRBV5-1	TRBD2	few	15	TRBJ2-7	CASSPLAGGPYEQYF	TGCGCCAGCAGCCCACTAGCGGGGGGACCCTACGAGCAGTACTTC
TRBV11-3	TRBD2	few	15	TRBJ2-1	CASSLLAGVHNEQFF	TGTGCCAGCAGCTTATTGGCGGGGGTGCATAATGAGCAGTTCTTC
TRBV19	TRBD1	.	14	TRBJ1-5	CASSGGQGGQPQHF	TGTGCCAGTAGTGGGGGACAGGGCGGTCAGCCCCAGCATTTT
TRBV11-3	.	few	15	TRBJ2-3	CASSPGGGPTDTQYF	TGTGCCAGCAGCCCGGGAGGGGGCCCCACAGATACGCAGTATTTT
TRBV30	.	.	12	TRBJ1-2	CAWSVLGIGYTF	TGTGCCTGGAGTGTACTAGGGATCGGCTACACCTTC
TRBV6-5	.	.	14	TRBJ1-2	CASSPDSRGYGYTF	TGTGCCAGCAGTCCGGATTCACGGGGCTATGGCTACACCTTC
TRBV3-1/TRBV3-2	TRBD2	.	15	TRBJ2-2	CASSQGGGGTGELFF	TGTGCCAGCAGCCAAGGCGGGGGGGGCACCGGGGAGCTGTTTTTT
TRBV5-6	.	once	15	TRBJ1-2	CASSSGGQGFYGYTF	TGTGCCAGCAGTTCCGGTGGTCAGGGCTTCTATGGCTACACCTTC
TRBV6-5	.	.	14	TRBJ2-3	CASSRGLNLDTQYF	TGTGCCAGCAGCAGGGGCCTTAACTTAGATACGCAGTATTTT
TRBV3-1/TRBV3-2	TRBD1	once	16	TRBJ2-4	CASSQGDRGGRNIQYF	TGTGCCAGCAGCCAAGGGGACAGGGGAGGGAGAAACATTCAGTACTTC
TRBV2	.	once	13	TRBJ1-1	CASSEEVHGGAFF	TGTGCCAGCAGTGAAGAGGTCCACGGGGGAGCTTTCTTT
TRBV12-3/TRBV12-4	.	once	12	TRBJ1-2	CASSNGGYGYTF	TGTGCCAGCAGTAATGGGGGATATGGCTACACCTTC
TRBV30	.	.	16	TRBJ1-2	CAWSPLRQRQDYGYTF	TGTGCCTGGAGTCCCCTCCGACAGAGGCAGGATTATGGCTACACCTTC
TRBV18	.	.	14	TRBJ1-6	CASSPAAVYSPLHF	TGTGCCAGCTCACCAGCAGCTGTTTATTCACCCCTCCACTTT
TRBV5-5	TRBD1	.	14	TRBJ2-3	CASSRDRGTDTQYF	TGTGCCAGCAGCAGGGACAGGGGGACAGATACGCAGTATTTT
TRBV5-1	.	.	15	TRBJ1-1	CASRMGLAGNTEAFF	TGCGCCAGCAGGATGGGGCTGGCGGGGAACACTGAAGCTTTCTTT
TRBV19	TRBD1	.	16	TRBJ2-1	CASSMGRTGGFNEQFF	TGTGCCAGTAGTATGGGTCGGACAGGGGGTTTCAATGAGCAGTTCTTC
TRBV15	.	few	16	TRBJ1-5	CATSRDLRASNQPQHF	TGTGCCACCAGCAGAGATTTGAGGGCAAGCAATCAGCCCCAGCATTTT
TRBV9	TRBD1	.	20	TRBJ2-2	CASSVPRTGGFTESTGELFF	TGTGCCAGCAGCGTACCCCGGACAGGGGGCTTCACTGAGTCCACCGGGGAGCTGTTTTTT
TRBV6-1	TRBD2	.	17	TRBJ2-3	CASSDRHFAGGADTQYF	TGTGCCAGCAGTGACCGCCACTTTGCGGGGGGGGCAGATACGCAGTATTTT
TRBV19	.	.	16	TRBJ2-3	CASSSGRTVITDTQYF	TGTGCCAGTAGTTCTGGCAGGACCGTCATCACAGATACGCAGTATTTT
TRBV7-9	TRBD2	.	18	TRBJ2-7	CASSHPVQQSAGGYEQYF	TGTGCCAGCAGCCATCCCGTACAACAGTCCGCGGGGGGCTACGAGCAGTACTTC
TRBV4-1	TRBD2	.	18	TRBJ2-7	CASSQDPSRLAGTYEQYF	TGCGCCAGCAGCCAAGACCCATCTCGACTAGCGGGGACCTACGAGCAGTACTTC
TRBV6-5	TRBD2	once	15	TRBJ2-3	CASSKRLAGLDTQYF	TGTGCCAGCAGCAAAAGACTAGCGGGGTTAGATACGCAGTATTTT
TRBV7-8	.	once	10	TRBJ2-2	CATTAGELFF	TGTGCCACCACAGCCGGGGAGCTGTTTTTT
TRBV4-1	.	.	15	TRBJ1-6	CASSQETTGISPLHF	TGCGCCAGCAGCCAAGAGACTACAGGGATTTCACCCCTCCACTTT
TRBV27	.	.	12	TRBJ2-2	CASSWITGELFF	TGTGCCAGCAGTTGGATCACCGGGGAGCTGTTTTTT
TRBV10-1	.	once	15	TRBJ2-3	CASIRGTSSTDTQYF	TGCGCCAGCATACGGGGGACTTCTAGCACAGATACGCAGTATTTT
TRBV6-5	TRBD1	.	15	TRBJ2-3	CASRGQSDTTDTQYF	TGTGCCAGCAGGGGACAGTCGGACACGACAGATACGCAGTATTTT
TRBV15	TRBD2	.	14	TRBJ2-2	CATSRVRGARELFF	TGTGCCACCAGCAGAGTGCGGGGGGCCCGGGAGCTGTTTTTT
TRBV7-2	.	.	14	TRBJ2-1	CASSLDRPGNEQFF	TGTGCCAGCAGCTTAGATCGCCCGGGGAATGAGCAGTTCTTC
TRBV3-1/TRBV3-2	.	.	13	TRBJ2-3	CASSLNGGATQYF	TGTGCCAGCAGCCTCAATGGGGGGGCTACGCAGTATTTT
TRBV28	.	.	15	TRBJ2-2	CASSLGGANTGELFF	TGTGCCAGCAGCCTGGGGGGAGCGAACACCGGGGAGCTGTTTTTT
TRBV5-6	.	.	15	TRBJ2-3	CASSLVGESTDTQYF	TGTGCCAGCAGCTTGGTTGGGGAAAGCACAGATACGCAGTATTTT
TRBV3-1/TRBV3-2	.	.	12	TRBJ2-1	CASSLRGYEQFF	TGTGCCAGCAGCCTACGGGGGTATGAGCAGTTCTTC
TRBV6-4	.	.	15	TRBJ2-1	CASSDGSEAGNEQFF	TGTGCCAGCAGTGATGGGTCGGAGGCGGGCAATGAGCAGTTCTTC
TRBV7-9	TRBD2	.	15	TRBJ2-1	CASSLASGGAGEQFF	TGTGCCAGCAGCTTAGCTAGCGGGGGGGCCGGTGAGCAGTTCTTC
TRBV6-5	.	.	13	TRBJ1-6	CASRGSYNSPLHF	TGTGCCAGCAGGGGCTCCTATAATTCACCCCTCCACTTT
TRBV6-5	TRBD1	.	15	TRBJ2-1	CASSQMTGGYNEQFF	TGTGCCAGCAGTCAGATGACAGGGGGATACAATGAGCAGTTCTTC
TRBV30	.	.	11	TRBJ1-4	CAWSGPEKLFF	TGTGCCTGGAGTGGGCCAGAAAAACTGTTTTTT
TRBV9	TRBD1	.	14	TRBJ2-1	CASSVGDRGDEQFF	TGTGCCAGCAGCGTAGGGGACAGGGGCGATGAGCAGTTCTTC
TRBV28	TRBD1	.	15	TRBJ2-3	CASSFSDRATDTQYF	TGTGCCAGCAGTTTCTCGGACAGGGCGACAGATACGCAGTATTTT
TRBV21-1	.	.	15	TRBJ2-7	CASSNSSPRAYEQYF	TGTGCCAGCAGCAACTCGTCCCCTAGAGCCTACGAGCAGTACTTC
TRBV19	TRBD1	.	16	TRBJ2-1	CASSNPRTGPYNEQFF	TGTGCCAGTAGTAACCCCCGGACAGGGCCCTACAATGAGCAGTTCTTC
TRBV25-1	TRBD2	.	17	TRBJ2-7	CASSESRLGGGTYEQYF	TGTGCCAGCAGTGAATCTCGGCTGGGCGGGGGGACCTACGAGCAGTACTTC
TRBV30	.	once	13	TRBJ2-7	CAWSPGLSYEQYF	TGTGCCTGGAGCCCGGGGCTCTCCTACGAGCAGTACTTC
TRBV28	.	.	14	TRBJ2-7	CASSHDRFPYEQYF	TGTGCCAGCAGTCACGACAGGTTTCCCTACGAGCAGTACTTC
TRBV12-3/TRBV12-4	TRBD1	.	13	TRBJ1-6	CASSQGGSSPLHF	TGTGCCAGCAGTCAGGGGGGGAGTTCACCCCTCCACTTT
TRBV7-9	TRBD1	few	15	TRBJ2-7	CASSLSFQGDYEQYF	TGTGCCAGCAGCTTAAGTTTTCAGGGGGACTACGAGCAGTACTTC
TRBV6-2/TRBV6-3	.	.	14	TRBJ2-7	CASSYWQGSYEQYF	TGTGCCAGCAGTTACTGGCAGGGCTCCTACGAGCAGTACTTC
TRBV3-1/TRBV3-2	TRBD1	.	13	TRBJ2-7	CASSFGTGGEQYF	TGTGCCAGCAGCTTCGGGACAGGGGGCGAGCAGTACTTC
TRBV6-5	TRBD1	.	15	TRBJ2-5	CASSYLDRAQETQYF	TGTGCCAGCAGTTACCTCGACAGGGCCCAAGAGACCCAGTACTTC
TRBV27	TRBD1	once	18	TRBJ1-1	CASSPPGTGGPMNTEAFF	TGTGCCAGCAGTCCACCCGGGACAGGGGGCCCCATGAACACTGAAGCTTTCTTT